The next 19 T cell receptor beta chains were all read from a single sample in a study of T cell responses to AZD1222 COVID-19 vaccine. Clones were sequenced by immunoSEQ multiplex PCR, and TCRdb holds only the in-frame ones, with some missing. This table has about 160,000 clones, roughly nine tenths appearing once. This specimen was peripheral blood, taken on day 0 of AZD1222 vaccination. The receptors come from an adult in good health.

The chain links TRBV7-9 to TRBJ2-1, with 10 nucleotides matching TRBD2. V trimming: 3 bases; J trimming: 6 bases; junction bases outside the gene matches: 2. Germline lookup yields CDR1 SEHNR and CDR2 FQNEAQ (reference sequence). This CDR3 has 14 amino acids. In DNA form, the CDR3 reads TGTGCCAGCAGCTTTAGCGGGAGGCCCAATGAGCAGTTCTTC. This encodes CASSFSGRPNEQFF.

V usage is TRBV6-5 and J usage is TRBJ2-7, with D unclear. The CDR3 is 15 amino acids. The germline CDR1 and CDR2 sequences are MNHEY and SVGAGI. The V and J ends lost 0 bases and 7 bases respectively, with 16 bases between them. CDR3 residues: CASSYSTPPSSEQYF. Here the CDR3 DNA reads TGTGCCAGCAGTTACTCGACCCCCCCGAGTAGTGAGCAGTACTTC.

A note on this clone: Other DNA sequences in this sample translate to the same CDR3. The rearrangement links TRBV4-1 to TRBJ2-5, with TRBD1 matching 7 bases. CDR1 is MGHRA and CDR2 is YSYEKL in the germline V gene. The trim removed 2 bases at V and 2 bases at J, leaving 5 bases unmatched. The CDR3 covers 15 residues. The chain's CDR3 is CASSQPGQLQETQYF. CDR3 nucleotide sequence: TGCGCCAGCAGCCAACCGGGACAGCTACAAGAGACCCAGTACTTC.

The chain recombines TRBV6-5 with TRBJ2-7, with D hard to call. V gave up 6 bases and J gave up 2 bases, with 5 bases separating them. Germline V gene data show CDR1 as MNHEY and CDR2 as SVGAGI. CDR3 size: 11 residues. CDR3 sequence: CASRNPYEQYF. The CDR3 region has the DNA TGTGCCAGCAGAAACCCCTACGAGCAGTACTTC.

The J gene is TRBJ1-2, the V gene TRBV5-6; D may be TRBD1 (5 bases). The CDR3 has 14 residues. Per the germline V gene, CDR1 is SGHDT and CDR2 is YYEEEE. V shed 2 bases and J shed 8 bases, with 16 bases lying between them. The CDR3 nucleotides read TGTGCCAGCAGCTTCGATGTCAGGCGACAGGGCTACACCTTC. As protein: CASSFDVRRQGYTF.

The rearrangement joins TRBV7-9 to TRBJ1-4; the D gene is possibly TRBD1 (5 bases). The CDR3 is 18 amino acids. The V gene lost 2 bases and the J gene lost 5 bases, with 21 bases spanning the gap. CDR1 SEHNR and CDR2 FQNEAQ come from the germline V gene (reference sequence). CDR3 amino acids: CASSLSRNLGQINEKLFF. For the CDR3, the DNA is TGTGCCAGCAGCTTATCCCGCAACCTGGGGCAGATAAATGAAAAACTGTTTTTT.

The chain is built from TRBV4-1 and TRBJ1-1; possibly TRBD1 for D (5 bases). V lost 5 bases to trimming and J lost 5 bases, with 15 bases between them. The CDR3 runs to 14 residues. Germline loops: CDR1 MGHRA, CDR2 YSYEKL. The CDR3, as DNA: TGCGCCAGCAGCGGGCCAGGGAGGAAGACTGAAGCTTTCTTT. This sequence encodes CASSGPGRKTEAFF.

This rearrangement joins TRBV4-3 to TRBJ1-1; D unresolved. Germline V gene sequence: CDR1 LGHNA, CDR2 YSLEER. The V end lost 3 bases, the J end lost 9 bases, and 20 bases lay between the germline ends. The CDR3 extends over 15 amino acids. The CDR3 nucleotides are TGCGCCAGCAGCCAGTACACGGGGTCCGAAGGGAAAGCTTTCTTT. Translating it yields CASSQYTGSEGKAFF.

This sequence joins TRBV27 and TRBJ2-7; D is unresolved. Trimming took 6 bases from V and 3 from J, leaving 6 bases between them. This CDR3 is built from 11 residues. Germline V gene data show CDR1 as MNHEY and CDR2 as SMNVEV (reference sequence). CDR3: CASREGYEQYF. For the CDR3, the DNA is TGTGCCAGCAGAGAAGGCTACGAGCAGTACTTC.

The chain employs TRBV7-9 and TRBJ2-2; the D gene could be TRBD1 or TRBD2 (5 bases each). The V end was cut by 3 bases, the J end by 6 bases, with 20 bases between. In germline, CDR1 is SEHNR, CDR2 FQNEAQ (reference sequence). This CDR3 region has 17 residues. CDR3 sequence: CASSFLIGTRPPGELFF. The CDR3, as DNA: TGTGCCAGCAGCTTTCTTATCGGGACGAGGCCCCCCGGGGAGCTGTTTTTT.

This chain joins TRBV3-1 (or the pseudogene TRBV3-2) and TRBJ1-3; unclear D gene. The V end was cut by 4 bases, the J end by 7 bases, with 20 bases between. This CDR3 has 16 residues. From germline, CDR1 is LGHDT and CDR2 YNNKEL (reference sequence). The CDR3, as DNA: TGTGCCAGCAGCCGACCCCTGGCGACGGGGAGTAACACCATATATTTT. This gives the protein CASSRPLATGSNTIYF.

The chain uses TRBV19 and TRBJ1-2; 8 bases line up with TRBD1. Trimming removed 6 bases from V and 2 bases from J; junction bases left unmatched: 5. The CDR3 covers 14 residues. Germline V gene sequence: CDR1 LNHDA, CDR2 SQIVND (reference sequence). The CDR3 nucleotides read TGTGCCAGTAGCCAGCGGACAGGGAACTATGGCTACACCTTC. It specifies CASSQRTGNYGYTF.

The J gene is TRBJ1-1, the V gene TRBV28, with D possibly matching TRBD1 (5 bases). Trimming left V 4 bases short and J 3 bases short, with 18 bases between. The CDR3 sequence is 16 residues long. The germline V gene encodes CDR1 MDHEN and CDR2 SYDVKM. The CDR3 protein is CASSSPSRGGYTEAFF. Here the CDR3 DNA reads TGTGCCAGCAGTTCCCCATCGAGGGGAGGATACACTGAAGCTTTCTTT.

The CDR3, as DNA: TGTGCCAGCAGCCCCGGGGGGAACACTGAAGCTTTCTTT. Protein product: CASSPGGNTEAFF. The chain employs TRBV12-3 or TRBV12-4 and TRBJ1-1, with D possibly TRBD1 on 5 matching bases. This CDR3 comprises 13 residues. V lost 6 bases and J 1 base, leaving 9 bases between the germline ends.

This sequence joins TRBV30 and TRBJ1-2; D is perhaps TRBD1 (6 bases). V lost 6 bases and J lost 6, with 14 bases in between. The germline CDR1 and CDR2 sequences are GTSNPN and SVGIG (reference sequence). The CDR3 covers 12 residues. CDR3 DNA: TGTGCCTGCGATGGCACAGGGAATGGCTACACCTTC. Its translation is CACDGTGNGYTF.

The chain combines TRBV6-6 with TRBJ2-6; D may be TRBD2 (5 bases). Trimming removed 0 bases from V and 1 base from J, with 7 bases in between. Germline V lookup: CDR1 MNHNY, CDR2 SVGAGI (reference sequence). The CDR3 extends over 16 amino acids. Written as DNA, the CDR3 is TGTGCCAGCAGTTACTCCGGGGATTCTGGGGCCAACGTCCTGACTTTC. This encodes CASSYSGDSGANVLTF.

This clone was counted a few times. This sequence joins TRBV13 and TRBJ2-7; the match to TRBD1 covers 8 bases. Trimming at V came to 2 bases and at J to 6 bases, leaving 6 bases not matched to a gene. Germline V gives CDR1 PRHDT, CDR2 FYEKMQ (reference sequence). The CDR3 loop spans 14 amino acids. The CDR3 region is CASSLSTGGLEQYF. The CDR3, as DNA: TGTGCCAGCAGCTTATCAACAGGGGGTCTCGAGCAGTACTTC.

The rearrangement uses TRBV5-1 and TRBJ1-3; TRBD1 aligns across 7 bases. The J segment lost 0 bases and the V segment lost 0 bases, leaving 3 bases of the junction unmatched. There are 16 residues in the CDR3. Germline CDR1 reads SGHRS; CDR2 reads YFSETQ. The CDR3 DNA is TGCGCCAGCAGCTTGGAGGCAGGGGGCTCTGGAAACACCATATATTTT. Its protein is CASSLEAGGSGNTIYF. The full variable domain, in which reference TRBV5-1 and TRBJ1-3 provide the parts outside the CDR3, is KAGVTQTPRYLIKTRGQQVTLSCSPISGHRSVSWYQQTPGQGLQFLFEYFSETQRNKGNFPGRFSGRQFSNSRSEMNVSTLELGDSALYLCASSLEAGGSGNTIYFGEGSWLTVV.

This sequence joins TRBV10-3 and TRBJ2-7; D is perhaps TRBD1 (5 bases). This CDR3 has 12 amino acids. The ends were cut back, 6 bases at V and 3 bases at J, with 9 bases in the middle. CDR1 is ENHRY and CDR2 is SYGVKD in the germline V gene. The CDR3 region is CAIRSQGYEQYF. CDR3 nucleotide sequence: TGTGCCATCAGGAGTCAGGGCTACGAGCAGTACTTC.